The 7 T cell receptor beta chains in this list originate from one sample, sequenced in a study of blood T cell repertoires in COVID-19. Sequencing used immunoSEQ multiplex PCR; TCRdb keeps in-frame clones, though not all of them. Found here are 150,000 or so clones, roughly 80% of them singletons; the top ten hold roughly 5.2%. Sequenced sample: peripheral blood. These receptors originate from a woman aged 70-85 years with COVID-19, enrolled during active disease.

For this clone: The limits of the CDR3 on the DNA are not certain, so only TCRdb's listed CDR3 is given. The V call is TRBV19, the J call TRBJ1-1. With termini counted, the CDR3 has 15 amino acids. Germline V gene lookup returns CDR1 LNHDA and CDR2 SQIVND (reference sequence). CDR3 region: CASTSGGAGDTEAFF.

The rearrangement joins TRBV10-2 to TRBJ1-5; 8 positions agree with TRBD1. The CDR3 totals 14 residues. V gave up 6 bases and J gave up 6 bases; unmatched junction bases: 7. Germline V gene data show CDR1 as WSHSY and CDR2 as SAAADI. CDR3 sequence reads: CASRPGQGGQPQHF. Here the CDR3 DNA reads TGCGCCAGCAGACCAGGACAGGGTGGTCAGCCCCAGCATTTT.

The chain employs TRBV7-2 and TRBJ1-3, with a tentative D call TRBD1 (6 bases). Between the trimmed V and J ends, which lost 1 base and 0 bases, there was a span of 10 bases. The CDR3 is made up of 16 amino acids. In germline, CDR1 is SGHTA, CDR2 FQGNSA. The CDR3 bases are TGTGCCAGCAGCTTAGGGGGGCACCCCTCTGGAAACACCATATATTTT. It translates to CASSLGGHPSGNTIYF.

CDR3 sequence reads: CAWSQGGAGGNTIYF. The DNA for the CDR3 is TGTGCCTGGAGCCAAGGGGGCGCGGGGGGAAACACCATATATTTT. The V and J genes are TRBV30 and TRBJ1-3; 7 bases map to TRBD1. There are 15 residues in the CDR3. Trimming took 3 bases from V and 4 from J; bases not matched to a gene: 9. In germline, CDR1 is GTSNPN, CDR2 SVGIG (reference sequence).

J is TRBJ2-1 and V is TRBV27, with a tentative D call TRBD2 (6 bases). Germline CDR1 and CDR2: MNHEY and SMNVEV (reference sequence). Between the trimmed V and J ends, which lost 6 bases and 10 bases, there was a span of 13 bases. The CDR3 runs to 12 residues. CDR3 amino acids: CASRTHRGEQFF. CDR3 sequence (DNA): TGTGCCAGCAGAACCCACCGGGGGGAGCAGTTCTTC.

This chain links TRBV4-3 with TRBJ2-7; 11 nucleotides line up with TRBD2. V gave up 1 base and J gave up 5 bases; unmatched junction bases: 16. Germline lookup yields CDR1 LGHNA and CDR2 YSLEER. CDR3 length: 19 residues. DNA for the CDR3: TGCGCCAGCAGCCAAGGACTTCGGCTACTAGCGGGGGATCTGAACGAGCAGTACTTC. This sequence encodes CASSQGLRLLAGDLNEQYF.

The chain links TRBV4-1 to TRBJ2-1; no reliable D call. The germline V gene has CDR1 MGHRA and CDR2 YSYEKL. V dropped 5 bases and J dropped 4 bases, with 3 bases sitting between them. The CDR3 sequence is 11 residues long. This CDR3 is CASSLYNEQFF. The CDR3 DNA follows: TGCGCCAGCAGCTTATACAATGAGCAGTTCTTC.